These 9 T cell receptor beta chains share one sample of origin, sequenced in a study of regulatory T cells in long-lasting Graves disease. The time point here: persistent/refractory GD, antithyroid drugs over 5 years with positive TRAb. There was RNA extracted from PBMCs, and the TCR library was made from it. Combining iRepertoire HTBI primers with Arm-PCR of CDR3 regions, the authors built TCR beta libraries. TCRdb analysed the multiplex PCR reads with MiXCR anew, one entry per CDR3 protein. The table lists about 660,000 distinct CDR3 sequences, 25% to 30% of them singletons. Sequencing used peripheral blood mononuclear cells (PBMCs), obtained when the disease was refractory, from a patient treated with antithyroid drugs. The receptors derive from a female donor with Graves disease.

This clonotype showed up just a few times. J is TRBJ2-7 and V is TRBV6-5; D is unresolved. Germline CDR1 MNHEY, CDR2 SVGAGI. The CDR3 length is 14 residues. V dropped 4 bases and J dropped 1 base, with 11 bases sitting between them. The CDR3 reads CASSWGHRSYEQYF. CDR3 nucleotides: TGTGCCAGCAGTTGGGGTCACCGATCCTACGAGCAGTACTTC.

CDR3 sequence (DNA): TGCAGCGTTGAACAGACAGCCTTGGGATATGGCTACACCTTC. This codes for CSVEQTALGYGYTF. The chain carries TRBV29-1 and TRBJ1-2; tentative D call: TRBD1 (5 bases). Trimming cost V 2 bases and J 5 bases, with 15 bases left between them. Germline V gene sequence: CDR1 SQVTM, CDR2 ANQGSEA. CDR3 size: 14 residues.

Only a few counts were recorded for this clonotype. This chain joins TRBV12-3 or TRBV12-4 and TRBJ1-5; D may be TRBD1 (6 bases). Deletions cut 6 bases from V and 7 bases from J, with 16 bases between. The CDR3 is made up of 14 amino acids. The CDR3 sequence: CASSQTGSGQPQHF. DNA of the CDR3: TGTGCCAGCAGCCAGACAGGAAGTGGACAGCCCCAGCATTTT.

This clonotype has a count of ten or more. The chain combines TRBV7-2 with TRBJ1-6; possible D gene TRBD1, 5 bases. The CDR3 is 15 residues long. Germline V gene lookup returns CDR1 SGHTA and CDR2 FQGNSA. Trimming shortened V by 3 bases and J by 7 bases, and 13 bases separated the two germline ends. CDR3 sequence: CASSFSGTENSPLHF. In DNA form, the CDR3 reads TGTGCCAGCAGCTTCTCCGGGACGGAGAATTCACCCCTCCACTTT.

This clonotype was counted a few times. CDR3 nucleotides: TGCAGTGCTAGAGATGGGCAGAGCACAGATACGCAGTATTTT. Translation: CSARDGQSTDTQYF. The genes are TRBV20-1 and TRBJ2-3; D gene unclear. Deletions cut 0 bases from V and 0 bases from J, with 7 bases between. The V gene's germline CDR1 is DFQATT and CDR2 SNEGSKA (reference sequence). The CDR3 is 14 residues long.

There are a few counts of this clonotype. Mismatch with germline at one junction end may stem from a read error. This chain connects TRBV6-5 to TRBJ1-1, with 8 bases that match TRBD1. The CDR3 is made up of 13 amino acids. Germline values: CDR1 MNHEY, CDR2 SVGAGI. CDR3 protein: CASSNSWTGEAFF. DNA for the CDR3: TGTGCCAGCAGTAACTCTTGGACAGGGGAAGCTTTCTTT.

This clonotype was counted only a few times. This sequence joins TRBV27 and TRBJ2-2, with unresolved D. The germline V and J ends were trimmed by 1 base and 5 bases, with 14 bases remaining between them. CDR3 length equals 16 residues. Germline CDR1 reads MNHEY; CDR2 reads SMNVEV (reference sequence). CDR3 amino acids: CASSLLGVQMTGELFF. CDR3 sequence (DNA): TGTGCCAGCAGTTTATTGGGTGTACAGATGACCGGGGAGCTGTTTTTT.

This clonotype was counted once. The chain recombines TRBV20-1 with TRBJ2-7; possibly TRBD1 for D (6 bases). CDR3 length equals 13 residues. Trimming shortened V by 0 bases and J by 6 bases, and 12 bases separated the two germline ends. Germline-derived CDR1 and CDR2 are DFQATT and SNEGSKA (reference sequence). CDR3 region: CSARDLQGIEQYF. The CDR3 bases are TGCAGTGCTAGAGACTTACAGGGAATCGAGCAGTACTTC.

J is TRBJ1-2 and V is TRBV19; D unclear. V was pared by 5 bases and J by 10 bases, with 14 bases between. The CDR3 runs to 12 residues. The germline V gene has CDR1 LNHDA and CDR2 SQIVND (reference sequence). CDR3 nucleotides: TGTGCCAGTAGTCCTCCGAGGACCGACTACACCTTC. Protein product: CASSPPRTDYTF. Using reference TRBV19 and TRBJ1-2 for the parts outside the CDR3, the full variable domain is DGGITQSPKYLFRKEGQNVTLSCEQNLNHDAMYWYRQDPGQGLRLIYYSQIVNDFQKGDIAEGYSVSREKKESFPLTVTSAQKNPTAFYLCASSPPRTDYTFGSGTRLTVV.